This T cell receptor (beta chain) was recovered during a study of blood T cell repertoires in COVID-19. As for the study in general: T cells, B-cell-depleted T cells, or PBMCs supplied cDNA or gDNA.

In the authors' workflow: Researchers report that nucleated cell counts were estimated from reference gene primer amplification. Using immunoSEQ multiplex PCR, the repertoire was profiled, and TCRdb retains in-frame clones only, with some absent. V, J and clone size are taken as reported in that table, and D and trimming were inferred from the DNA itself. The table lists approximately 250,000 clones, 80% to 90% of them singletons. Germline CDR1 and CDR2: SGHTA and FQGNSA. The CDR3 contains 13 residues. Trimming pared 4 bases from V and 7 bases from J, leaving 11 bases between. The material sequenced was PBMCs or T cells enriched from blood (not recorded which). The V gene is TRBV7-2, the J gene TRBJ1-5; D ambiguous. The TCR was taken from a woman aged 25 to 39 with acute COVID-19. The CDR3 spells CASSSLVGQPQHF. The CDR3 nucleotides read TGTGCCAGCAGCTCCCTCGTGGGCCAGCCCCAGCATTTT.